These 17 T cell receptor beta chains share one sample of origin, sequenced in a study of CD8+ T cells in alopecia areata. Sequencing templates came from extracted RNA that was reverse transcribed into cDNA. Sequenced by immunoSEQ multiplex PCR; TCRdb stores in-frame clones only, minus some. Among fewer than 70,000 clones, roughly 45% were seen once, and the ten largest hold 45% to 60%. Sequences were obtained from NKG2D-low CD8+ T cells sorted from blood. These receptors originate from a human donor with alopecia areata.

The rearrangement uses TRBV9 and TRBJ2-7; 7 positions match TRBD1. V was clipped by 7 bases and J by 6 bases; unmatched bases: 10. The germline gives CDR1 SGDLS, CDR2 YYNGEE. The CDR3 runs to 13 residues. This CDR3 reads CASSQTGYSEQYF. The CDR3 DNA reads as TGTGCCAGCTCTCAGACAGGGTATTCCGAGCAGTACTTC.

This clone was observed a few times. The gene calls are TRBV27 and TRBJ2-5; D perhaps matches TRBD1 (5 bases). The V and J ends lost 1 base and 0 bases respectively, with 9 bases between them. The germline CDR1 and CDR2 sequences are MNHEY and SMNVEV (reference sequence). The length of the CDR3 is 15 residues. The CDR3 spells CASSLFRENQETQYF. The CDR3 DNA follows: TGTGCCAGCAGTTTATTCAGGGAAAACCAAGAGACCCAGTACTTC.

The V gene is TRBV7-9, the J gene TRBJ2-7, with TRBD2 as a possible D gene (5 bases). V lost 1 base, J lost 6 bases, and 10 bases lay in between. The CDR3 length is 13 residues. CDR1 and CDR2 (germline): SEHNR, FQNEAQ (reference sequence). CDR3 residues: CASSLVGGREQYF. The DNA of the CDR3 is TGTGCCAGCAGCTTAGTCGGAGGACGCGAGCAGTACTTC.

This clone has only a few counts. The chain recombines TRBV28 with TRBJ2-7; possible D gene TRBD2, 6 bases. Germline assignment: CDR1 MDHEN and CDR2 SYDVKM. There are 14 residues in the CDR3. V lost 1 base and J 6 bases, leaving 13 bases between the germline ends. The CDR3 bases are TGTGCCAGCAGTTTATACGGGGGACCTGGCGAGCAGTACTTC. Protein: CASSLYGGPGEQYF. The full variable domain, completed using reference TRBV28 and TRBJ2-7, is DVKVTQSSRYLVKRTGEKVFLECVQDMDHENMFWYRQDPGLGLRLIYFSYDVKMKEKGDIPEGYSVSREKKERFSLILESASTNQTSMYLCASSLYGGPGEQYFGPGTRLTVT.

In its sample, this clone was seen once. J is TRBJ1-2 and V is TRBV4-3, with D tentatively TRBD1 (6 bases). Germline V gives CDR1 LGHNA, CDR2 YSLEER. Between the trimmed V and J ends, which lost 0 bases and 5 bases, there was a span of 16 bases. The CDR3 spans 16 residues. The CDR3 DNA sequence: TGCGCCAGCAGCCAAGATGCCCGGAAAGGGGGATATGGCTACACCTTC. This sequence encodes CASSQDARKGGYGYTF.

This sequence joins TRBV28 and TRBJ2-5; 13 positions match TRBD2. This CDR3 region has 16 residues. The ends lost 4 bases at V and 2 bases at J; junction bases unmatched: 4. Looked up from germline, CDR1 is MDHEN and CDR2 is SYDVKM. CDR3 in DNA: TGTGCCAGCAGTTGGGGACTAGCGGGGCCGCAAGAGACCCAGTACTTC. Translating gives CASSWGLAGPQETQYF.

V usage is TRBV6-5 and J usage is TRBJ2-5; possible D gene TRBD1, 6 bases. Germline CDR1 and CDR2: MNHEY and SVGAGI. V lost 2 bases to trimming and J lost 2 bases, with 12 bases between them. The CDR3 totals 15 residues. The CDR3 region is CASSYTGQYQETQYF. In DNA form, the CDR3 reads TGTGCCAGCAGTTACACCGGACAGTATCAAGAGACCCAGTACTTC.

The CDR3 region has the DNA TGTGCCTGGAGTGGGGGGACCAAGGGGGCCCAGTACTTC. It is translated as CAWSGGTKGAQYF. The chain combines TRBV30 with TRBJ2-5; a weak D match, TRBD1 (6 bases). The V end lost 1 base, the J end lost 9 bases, and 15 bases lay between the germline ends. Germline values: CDR1 GTSNPN, CDR2 SVGIG (reference sequence). The CDR3 is 13 residues long.

V is TRBV7-4 and J is TRBJ2-7, with no clear D. The germline V gene has CDR1 SGHVT and CDR2 SQSDAQ. The V end lost 5 bases, the J end lost 7 bases, and 12 bases lay between the germline ends. The CDR3 has 12 amino acids. The CDR3 here is CASSPRTGEQYF. The CDR3 DNA sequence: TGTGCCAGCAGCCCAAGGACCGGTGAGCAGTACTTC.

This sequence joins TRBV5-1 and TRBJ2-6, with D unresolved. CDR1 is SGHRS, CDR2 YFSETQ, per germline. The V gene lost 4 bases and the J gene lost 1 base, with 9 bases spanning the gap. The CDR3 has 15 residues. The DNA of the CDR3 is TGCGCCAGCAGCGTGGACCGTTCTGGGGCCAACGTCCTGACTTTC. Its translation is CASSVDRSGANVLTF.

The chain joins TRBV5-1 to TRBJ2-3; D possibly corresponds to TRBD1 (6 bases). The CDR3 totals 14 residues. Germline values: CDR1 SGHRS, CDR2 YFSETQ. V was cut by 0 bases and J by 6 bases, with 11 bases left in between. CDR3 sequence: CASSLAGVADTQYF. The CDR3 DNA is TGCGCCAGCAGCTTGGCAGGGGTCGCGGATACGCAGTATTTT.

The chain joins TRBV23-1 to TRBJ1-6; TRBD1 aligns across 9 bases. TRBV23-1 is labeled an ORF, and its function is uncertain. Germline trimming cut 11 bases from V and 5 bases from J; bases unmatched to any gene: 13. The length of the CDR3 is 16 residues. The CDR3 region has the DNA TGCGCCCGACCCTCGGGACAGGGAAGCCATAATTCACCCCTCCACTTT. Translated: CARPSGQGSHNSPLHF.

This sequence joins TRBV7-2 and TRBJ2-7, with 7 bases matching TRBD2. The germline V gene has CDR1 SGHTA and CDR2 FQGNSA. J lost 7 bases, V lost 1 base, and 10 bases had no gene match. The CDR3 sequence is 15 residues long. This CDR3 is CASSLGRGTRREQYF. The DNA of the CDR3 is TGTGCCAGCAGCTTAGGGCGGGGGACTCGGAGGGAGCAGTACTTC.

The genes are TRBV18 and TRBJ2-1; D call uncertain. The germline gives CDR1 KGHSH, CDR2 LQKENI. V dropped 8 bases and J dropped 7 bases, with 9 bases sitting between them. The CDR3 runs 11 residues. The CDR3 is CASTQGNEQFF. The CDR3 nucleotides are TGTGCCAGCACCCAAGGGAATGAGCAGTTCTTC.

This clone was counted only a few times. The chain joins TRBV28 to TRBJ2-7; D may be TRBD2 (5 bases). With 4 bases removed from V and 0 bases from J, the gap between germline ends came to 7 bases. There are 13 residues in the CDR3. Germline loops: CDR1 MDHEN, CDR2 SYDVKM. CDR3 in DNA: TGTGCCAGCAGTTACAGCGGCTCCTACGAGCAGTACTTC. Residues: CASSYSGSYEQYF. The full variable domain, with the rest looked up from reference TRBV28 and TRBJ2-7, is DVKVTQSSRYLVKRTGEKVFLECVQDMDHENMFWYRQDPGLGLRLIYFSYDVKMKEKGDIPEGYSVSREKKERFSLILESASTNQTSMYLCASSYSGSYEQYFGPGTRLTVT.

This clone was counted a few times. The chain carries TRBV29-1 and TRBJ1-2; maybe TRBD1 (5 bases). CDR3 length: 14 amino acids. Germline V gives CDR1 SQVTM, CDR2 ANQGSEA. Deletions cut 6 bases from V and 5 bases from J, with 19 bases between. CDR3 amino acids: CSVITPQGVYGYTF. The CDR3 nucleotides are TGCAGCGTCATTACCCCTCAGGGAGTTTATGGCTACACCTTC.

The genes are TRBV5-1 and TRBJ2-5; D may be TRBD1 (5 bases). Germline CDR1 is SGHRS and CDR2 is YFSETQ. Trimming removed 3 bases at V and 1 base at J, with 13 bases between. The CDR3 is made up of 15 amino acids. The CDR3 loop reads CASSSLTDFQETQYF. CDR3 bases: TGCGCCAGCAGCTCCTTGACAGACTTCCAAGAGACCCAGTACTTC.